This TCR beta chain was profiled in a study of blood T cell repertoires in COVID-19. At the level of the study: Some COVID-19 samples were acute and others convalescent; all came from the United States, Italy and Spain. PBMCs, B-cell-depleted T cells, or T cells provided the cDNA or gDNA that made up the material.

Using immunoSEQ multiplex PCR, the repertoire was profiled, and TCRdb retains in-frame clones only, with some absent. The sample holds over 300,000 clones; around nine tenths are singletons and the top ten take 0.9% to 1%. Cohorts were determined from participant-reported clinical history. The germline V gene has CDR1 MRHNA and CDR2 SNTAGT. The CDR3 has 15 residues. Trimming removed 5 bases at V and 2 bases at J, with 14 bases between. This clone occurred once. The TCR was taken from a woman between 25 and 40 years old with acute COVID-19. This chain connects TRBV6-4 to TRBJ2-3; tentative D call: TRBD1 (6 bases). What was sequenced was PBMCs or T cells enriched from blood (not recorded which). CDR3 coding DNA: TGTGCCAGCAGTAACCAGGGGCAGGACACAGATACGCAGTATTTT. It translates to CASSNQGQDTDTQYF.